This T cell receptor (beta chain) emerged from a study of blood T cell repertoires in COVID-19. Study as a whole: Acute-phase and convalescent COVID-19 samples originated in the United States, Italy and Spain. The analysed material was cDNA or gDNA that came from T cells, B-cell-depleted T cells, or PBMCs.

Original handling: Amplification of reference gene primers provided the estimated nucleated cell counts. TCRdb's table, derived via immunoSEQ multiplex PCR, lists solely in-frame clones and lacks some. Clone size and the V and J calls come from that table; the DNA yielded D and trimming. This sample has 130,000 to 150,000 clones; roughly 76% occur once, and the top ten carry roughly 8%. Germline CDR1 is PRHDT and CDR2 is FYEKMQ (reference sequence). V gave up 3 bases and J gave up 2 bases, with 7 bases separating them. The CDR3 loop spans 13 amino acids. V and J are TRBV13 and TRBJ1-1, with unresolved D. The origin of this receptor is a human donor with acute or convalescent COVID-19. The donor label of this sample is uncertain. Sequenced input: peripheral blood. The CDR3 sequence is CASSLTRNTEAFF. As DNA, the CDR3 is TGTGCCAGCAGCTTGACACGAAACACTGAAGCTTTCTTT.